This T cell receptor beta chain was sequenced in a study of beta chain features in type 1 diabetes. The isolated RNA, all of it, was reverse transcribed, so expressed TCRB transcripts were what got sequenced. Clones were sequenced by immunoSEQ multiplex PCR, and TCRdb holds only the in-frame ones, with some missing. Of roughly 230,000 clones in the sample, about a tenth were seen once. Points from the study as a whole: Patients showed naive, central memory and Treg TCRB repertoires that appeared more similar than those of healthy donors. All four CD4+ subsets of Type 1 diabetes patients contained TCRB CDR3s that were moderately but significantly shorter.

Unmatched junction bases numbered 5, after V lost 5 bases and J lost 2 bases. CDR3 size: 16 residues. Germline loops: CDR1 SGHVS, CDR2 FNYEAQ. As concerns this clone: Its antigen is not identified.

This TCR was recovered from a man aged 25 to 40 with type 1 diabetes. The chain joins TRBV7-6 to TRBJ2-3, with TRBD2 matching over 12 bases. Material for sequencing was naive CD4+ T cells from blood. The CDR3 sequence is CASSPGLAGSTDTQYF. In DNA, the CDR3 is TGTGCCAGCAGCCCCGGACTAGCGGGGTCCACAGATACGCAGTATTTT.